These 24 T cell receptor beta chains were sequenced from one sample in a study of blood T cell repertoires in COVID-19. Sequenced by immunoSEQ multiplex PCR; TCRdb stores in-frame clones only, minus some. Of 330,000 or so clones in the sample, roughly 86% were seen once. Sample: PBMCs or T cells enriched from blood (not recorded which). These receptors all stem from a man aged 40-55 years in a cohort exposed to, infected with or recovered from COVID-19 (not recorded which).

The gene calls are TRBV19 and TRBJ1-5; the match to TRBD1 covers 10 bases. After removal of 5 bases from V and 7 bases from J, the junction contained 8 bases not matched to a gene. The germline gives CDR1 LNHDA, CDR2 SQIVND (reference sequence). This CDR3 comprises 15 residues. The CDR3, as DNA: TGTGCCAGTAGTGGCCGGGACAGGGGTAGCCAGCCCCAGCATTTT. As protein: CASSGRDRGSQPQHF.

The sample holds one count of this clone. This rearrangement joins TRBV3-1 (or the pseudogene TRBV3-2) to TRBJ1-2; TRBD1 might be the D (6 bases). The V gene lost 4 bases and the J gene lost 8 bases, with 14 bases spanning the gap. The CDR3 is made up of 13 amino acids. Germline CDR1 and CDR2: LGHDT and YNNKEL (reference sequence). In DNA, the CDR3 is TGTGCCAGCAGCCCAACATTGACAGGCGGCTACACCTTC. Translating gives CASSPTLTGGYTF.

J is TRBJ1-1 and V is TRBV18, with D possibly being TRBD1 (6 bases). The V end lost 3 bases, the J end lost 1 base, and 18 bases lay between the germline ends. The germline V gene encodes CDR1 KGHSH and CDR2 LQKENI. This CDR3 comprises 17 residues. CDR3: CASSPRGGAKGNTEAFF. The CDR3 DNA follows: TGTGCCAGCTCACCCCGGGGGGGGGCGAAGGGGAACACTGAAGCTTTCTTT.

This chain joins TRBV3-1 (or the pseudogene TRBV3-2) and TRBJ1-5; TRBD1 might be the D (6 bases). The CDR3 length is 16 residues. From germline, CDR1 is LGHDT and CDR2 YNNKEL (reference sequence). V lost 1 base and J lost 2, with 12 bases in between. CDR3 loop: CASSQGSRGGNQPQHF. CDR3 sequence (DNA): TGTGCCAGCAGCCAAGGGTCCAGGGGAGGCAATCAGCCCCAGCATTTT.

The chain joins TRBV5-8 to TRBJ1-6; TRBD1 might be the D (5 bases). CDR3 length equals 15 residues. V lost 6 bases and J lost 5, with 15 bases in between. Germline lookup yields CDR1 SGHTS and CDR2 YDEGEE. In nucleotides, the CDR3 is TGTGCCAGCAACAGCAGGGCGCGTAATAATTCACCCCTCCACTTT. This sequence encodes CASNSRARNNSPLHF.

The chain links TRBV30 to TRBJ2-5; 11 bases align to TRBD2. Germline V gene sequence: CDR1 GTSNPN, CDR2 SVGIG (reference sequence). V lost 7 bases to trimming and J lost 5 bases; unmatched junction nucleotides: 6. There are 13 residues in the CDR3. In DNA, the CDR3 is TGTGCCTCCACTAGCGGGAGCCCGGAGACCCAGTACTTC. Translation: CASTSGSPETQYF.

The V call is TRBV2, the J call TRBJ2-1; D gene unclear. V was trimmed by 6 bases and J by 5 bases, leaving 11 bases between them. The CDR3 spans 13 residues. The germline CDR1 and CDR2 sequences are SNHLY and FYNNEI. CDR3 nucleotide sequence: TGTGCCAGCAGCCAGGCTTGGAACAATGAGCAGTTCTTC. Amino acid sequence: CASSQAWNNEQFF.

This chain uses TRBV29-1 with TRBJ2-7; 8 bases map to TRBD2. Germline V gene sequence: CDR1 SQVTM, CDR2 ANQGSEA. The CDR3 has 16 amino acids. V gave up 4 bases and J gave up 1 base; unmatched junction bases: 12. In nucleotides, the CDR3 is TGCAGCGTTGGAGCCCTTAAGCTAGCGGGTTCCTACGAGCAGTACTTC. This sequence encodes CSVGALKLAGSYEQYF.

The chain links TRBV7-9 to TRBJ1-2; possible D gene TRBD1, 5 bases. Trimming removed 3 bases at V and 6 bases at J, with 8 bases between. Looked up from germline, CDR1 is SEHNR and CDR2 is FQNEAQ (reference sequence). The CDR3 totals 12 residues. This CDR3 is CASSLGGNGYTF. As DNA, the CDR3 is TGTGCCAGCAGCTTGGGGGGTAATGGCTACACCTTC.

This clone was counted a single time. The chain joins TRBV6-5 to TRBJ2-1; tentative D call: TRBD2 (5 bases). The V end was cut by 7 bases, the J end by 0 bases, with 10 bases between. Germline CDR1 and CDR2: MNHEY and SVGAGI. This CDR3 has 14 residues. CDR3 residues: CASKTTISYNEQFF. DNA of the CDR3: TGTGCCAGCAAGACTACAATCTCCTACAATGAGCAGTTCTTC.

The J gene is TRBJ2-1, the V gene TRBV18; the D gene is possibly TRBD2 (6 bases). This CDR3 comprises 14 residues. Trimming removed 3 bases from V and 6 bases from J, with 12 bases in between. Germline V gene sequence: CDR1 KGHSH, CDR2 LQKENI. This CDR3 reads CASSPGTRSNEQFF. In DNA form, the CDR3 reads TGTGCCAGCTCACCTGGGACTCGGAGCAATGAGCAGTTCTTC.

The chain employs TRBV6-5 and TRBJ2-5; TRBD2 is a possible D gene (5 bases). This CDR3 is built from 13 residues. Trimming removed 6 bases at V and 2 bases at J, with 10 bases between. Per the germline V gene, CDR1 is MNHEY and CDR2 is SVGAGI. The CDR3 region has the DNA TGTGCCAGCAGAACCGGGGAGCAAGAGACCCAGTACTTC. Translated, it gives CASRTGEQETQYF.

The chain uses TRBV5-1 and TRBJ2-2; 11 positions match TRBD2. From germline, CDR1 is SGHRS and CDR2 YFSETQ. This CDR3 contains 15 residues. V was pared by 2 bases and J by 7 bases, with 4 bases of the junction left unmatched. The DNA for the CDR3 is TGCGCCAGCAGCTTACTAGCGGGAGAGGTCGGGGAGCTGTTTTTT. It is translated as CASSLLAGEVGELFF.

The genes are TRBV25-1 and TRBJ1-5; a possible D gene is TRBD1 (5 bases). V lost 4 bases and J 3 bases, leaving 10 bases between the germline ends. Germline V lookup: CDR1 MGHDK, CDR2 SYGVNS. This CDR3 has 14 residues. CDR3 amino acids: CASSGRAFNQPQHF. CDR3 in DNA: TGTGCCAGCAGTGGCAGGGCTTTCAATCAGCCCCAGCATTTT.

J is TRBJ1-3 and V is TRBV5-4; D gene uncertain. The CDR3 has 16 residues. The germline CDR1 and CDR2 sequences are SGHNT and YYREEE (reference sequence). The V end lost 0 bases, the J end lost 0 bases, and 10 bases lay between the germline ends. CDR3 in DNA: TGTGCCAGCAGCTTGGAGCGGGAAAGCTCTGGAAACACCATATATTTT. Translation gives CASSLERESSGNTIYF. The full variable domain, with the rest looked up from reference TRBV5-4 and TRBJ1-3, is ETGVTQSPTHLIKTRGQQVTLRCSSQSGHNTVSWYQQALGQGPQFIFQYYREEENGRGNFPPRFSGLQFPNYSSELNVNALELDDSALYLCASSLERESSGNTIYFGEGSWLTVV.

This rearrangement joins TRBV6-5 to TRBJ1-1; D ambiguous. From germline, CDR1 is MNHEY and CDR2 SVGAGI. CDR3 length: 13 residues. Between the trimmed V and J ends, which lost 7 bases and 3 bases, there was a span of 12 bases. In DNA, the CDR3 is TGTGCCAGCACCACGACACCATACACTGAAGCTTTCTTT. Translating gives CASTTTPYTEAFF.

The V call is TRBV7-8, the J call TRBJ1-1, with D possibly being TRBD1 (6 bases). Germline-derived CDR1 and CDR2 are SGHVS and FQNEAQ. This CDR3 has 15 amino acids. V was pared by 2 bases and J by 1 base, with 11 bases between. CDR3 region: CASSLFGGPNTEAFF. The CDR3 region has the DNA TGTGCCAGCAGCTTATTCGGGGGGCCGAACACTGAAGCTTTCTTT.

The CDR3 DNA is TGTGCCAGCAGCTTTACGTACGGCGGCTATGGCTACACCTTC. As protein: CASSFTYGGYGYTF. The V and J genes are TRBV11-2 and TRBJ1-2, with D hard to call. Trimming pared 3 bases from V and 4 bases from J, leaving 12 bases between. CDR1 SGHAT and CDR2 FQNNGV come from the germline V gene. There are 14 residues in the CDR3.

The rearrangement links TRBV10-1 to TRBJ2-2; 8 nucleotides line up with TRBD2. Germline V gives CDR1 WNHNN, CDR2 SYGVQD (reference sequence). CDR3 size: 16 residues. The V segment lost 3 bases and the J segment 2 bases; nucleotides outside the gene matches: 5. For the CDR3, the DNA is TGCGCCAGCAGTGATCTAGCGGGCACCAACACCGGGGAGCTGTTTTTT. Protein product: CASSDLAGTNTGELFF.

The chain combines TRBV9 with TRBJ1-2; the D gene is possibly TRBD1 (5 bases). The CDR3 runs to 11 residues. V was shortened by 9 bases and J by 8 bases, with 14 bases between the two germline ends. Germline V gene lookup returns CDR1 SGDLS and CDR2 YYNGEE. CDR3 residues: CATQGSHGYTF. In nucleotides, the CDR3 is TGTGCCACCCAGGGAAGTCACGGCTACACCTTC.

The J gene is TRBJ2-5, the V gene TRBV4-1; 12 positions match TRBD2. The germline CDR1 and CDR2 sequences are MGHRA and YSYEKL. V lost 4 bases, J lost 5 bases, and 8 bases stayed unmatched. CDR3 length: 16 amino acids. The DNA for the CDR3 is TGCGCCAGCAGCCGGGAGGGGACTAGCGGGCTCGAGACCCAGTACTTC. Translating it yields CASSREGTSGLETQYF.

The rearrangement uses TRBV2 and TRBJ2-7, with D unresolved. Germline CDR1 and CDR2: SNHLY and FYNNEI. The CDR3 covers 13 residues. V was shortened by 6 bases and J by 3 bases, with 12 bases between the two germline ends. DNA for the CDR3: TGTGCCAGCAGACGGTTTACTAACTACGAGCAGTACTTC. Its translation is CASRRFTNYEQYF.

This clone has just one count. V usage is TRBV5-5 and J usage is TRBJ2-7, with 9 nucleotides matching TRBD2. The J segment lost 7 bases and the V segment lost 1 base, leaving 9 bases of the junction unmatched. Germline CDR1 is SGHKS and CDR2 is YYEKEE (reference sequence). The CDR3 covers 15 residues. CDR3 in DNA: TGTGCCAGCAGCTTGCGAGCGGGAGGATTGTATGAGCAGTACTTC. It yields the protein CASSLRAGGLYEQYF. The full variable domain, its missing parts supplied by reference TRBV5-5 and TRBJ2-7, is DAGVTQSPTHLIKTRGQQVTLRCSPISGHKSVSWYQQVLGQGPQFIFQYYEKEERGRGNFPDRFSARQFPNYSSELNVNALLLGDSALYLCASSLRAGGLYEQYFGPGTRLTVT.

This clone was observed a single time. CDR3 residues: CASSKDRGLAGANVLTF. In nucleotides, the CDR3 is TGTGCCAGCAGCAAAGACAGGGGTCTCGCTGGGGCCAACGTCCTGACTTTC. V and J are TRBV7-9 and TRBJ2-6; 8 nucleotides align to TRBD1. This CDR3 is 17 amino acids long. The germline V gene has CDR1 SEHNR and CDR2 FQNEAQ (reference sequence). J was trimmed by 2 bases and V by 5 bases; bases with no gene match: 8.